A selection of T cell receptor beta chains follows, all from one sample in a study of PD-L1 blockade in urothelial cancer. Using immunoSEQ multiplex PCR, the repertoire was profiled, and TCRdb retains in-frame clones only, with some absent. The data show around 27,000 clones, 80% to 85% seen once. The sequenced sample was PBMCs, obtained around atezolizumab (anti-PD-L1) treatment. These receptors were collected from a man in his fifties with urothelial cancer. Each CDR3 is given with its conserved first and last residue. Fields, in order: clone size, J gene, D gene, V gene, CDR3 DNA, CDR3 protein. D genes are given only for firm matches. Part of the rows lack a size; the others show once, few, many or a class for expanded clones.

>NA|TRBJ1-5|NA|TRBV6-5
TGTGCCAGCAGCCGCGCGGGGTTCGGCAATCAGCCCCAGCATTTT
CASSRAGFGNQPQHF
>NA|TRBJ2-2|TRBD2|TRBV15
TGTGCCACCAGCAGAGATCGGGGACTAAGGGAGGACACCGGGGAGCTGTTTTTT
CATSRDRGLREDTGELFF
>NA|TRBJ2-3|NA|TRBV2
TGTGCCAGCAGGTACACAGATACGCAGTATTTT
CASRYTDTQYF
>NA|TRBJ2-1|TRBD1|TRBV7-6
TGTGCCAGCAGCTTAAAGGGACAGGGTAGATACAATGAGCAGTTCTTC
CASSLKGQGRYNEQFF
>NA|TRBJ2-1|NA|TRBV5-6
TGTGCCAGCAGCTTGTTCGGGCGGGCCAAGGCGGGGAATGAGCAGTTCTTC
CASSLFGRAKAGNEQFF
>NA|TRBJ2-7|NA|TRBV7-9
TGTGCCAGCAGCTTAGGATCAGGGGCCGAGCAGTACTTC
CASSLGSGAEQYF
>NA|TRBJ2-1|NA|TRBV6-4
TGTGCCAGCAGTGAAACTTTAAGCTCCTACAATGAGCAGTTCTTC
CASSETLSSYNEQFF
>NA|TRBJ2-5|TRBD1|TRBV5-1
TGCGCCAGCAGCACGGGGACAGGGGGCAAAGAGACCCAGTACTTC
CASSTGTGGKETQYF
>once|TRBJ1-2|NA|TRBV29-1
TGCAGCGTGCACGAGGAGGGCTACACCTTC
CSVHEEGYTF
>NA|TRBJ1-2|NA|TRBV30
TGTGCCTGGAGTGTACTTCGCCGCTACACCTTC
CAWSVLRRYTF
>NA|TRBJ1-2|NA|TRBV2
TGTGCCAGCAGTGCAAGTGGGGGCGACTATGGCTACACCTTC
CASSASGGDYGYTF
>NA|TRBJ1-5|NA|TRBV5-1
TGCGCCAGCAGCTGGGATGGGGGGAGCAATCAGCCCCAGCATTTT
CASSWDGGSNQPQHF
>NA|TRBJ2-5|NA|TRBV16
TGTGCCAGCAGCCAAGCAGGGGGAGGTATCGTGACCCAGTACTTC
CASSQAGGGIVTQYF
>once|TRBJ2-1|TRBD2|TRBV6-1
TGTGCCAGCAGTGAGGAAACGACTAGCAGTTACAATGAGCAGTTCTTC
CASSEETTSSYNEQFF
>NA|TRBJ1-1|TRBD1|TRBV15
TGTGCCACCAGCAGAGCTGGGACAGGGGGTAGGGCTTTCTTT
CATSRAGTGGRAFF
>NA|TRBJ2-1|NA|TRBV4-2
TGTGCCAGCAGCCCGGGACTCGGCAACAATGAGCAGTTCTTC
CASSPGLGNNEQFF
>NA|TRBJ2-5|NA|TRBV4-2
TGTGCCAGCAGCCAAGGGAGGGGCGGACAAGAGACCCAGTACTTC
CASSQGRGGQETQYF
>NA|TRBJ1-6|TRBD1|TRBV27
TGTGCCAGCACGCGACAGGGCCCACGGGGGAATTCACCCCTCCACTTT
CASTRQGPRGNSPLHF
>NA|TRBJ1-2|TRBD1|TRBV5-4
TGTGCCAGCAGCTTGGATTGGTTGCAGGGGGCCCCTAACTATGGCTACACCTTC
CASSLDWLQGAPNYGYTF
>few|TRBJ2-1|TRBD2|TRBV4-2
TGTGCCAGCAGCCAAGCCGGGACTAGCAATGAGCAGTTCTTC
CASSQAGTSNEQFF
>NA|TRBJ2-5|NA|TRBV4-2
TGTGCCAGCAGCCCCAGCCAGGGAGAGACCCAGTACTTC
CASSPSQGETQYF
>NA|TRBJ2-1|TRBD1|TRBV18
TGTGCCAGCTCACTTGACAGGGGGGGCAACAATGAGCAGTTCTTC
CASSLDRGGNNEQFF